The 7 T cell receptor beta chains below were found in one sample sequenced in a study of cytomegalovirus exposure and HLA in healthy donors. PCR primers comprised 60 Vbeta and 13 Jbeta primers. Sequencing used immunoSEQ multiplex PCR; TCRdb keeps in-frame clones, though not all of them. The sample has 160,000 or so clones; nearly 80% are singletons. Sequencing input: PBMCs. The receptors were gathered from a man aged 40-55 years in good health and CMV-seropositive.

This clone was seen once. The rearrangement uses TRBV11-2 and TRBJ2-7; 8 nucleotides align to TRBD1. The CDR3 has 16 residues. CDR1 is SGHAT and CDR2 is FQNNGV in the germline V gene. V was pared by 6 bases and J by 2 bases, with 12 bases of the junction left unmatched. CDR3 nucleotides: TGTGCCAGCAGAAAGGAATGGACAGGGCTAACCTACGAGCAGTACTTC. Its translation is CASRKEWTGLTYEQYF.

V gene TRBV5-1 combines with J gene TRBJ2-7; 10 nucleotides match TRBD2. The junction had 12 bases not matched to a gene; V was cut back by 4 bases and J by 2 bases. This CDR3 is 17 amino acids long. Germline-derived CDR1 and CDR2 are SGHRS and YFSETQ. The CDR3 is CASSRNTGTSVTYEQYF. CDR3 bases: TGCGCCAGCAGCCGTAACACCGGGACTAGCGTCACCTACGAGCAGTACTTC.

This clone was observed once. This CDR3 reads CASSVLAGHTQYF. CDR3 nucleotide sequence: TGTGCCAGCAGCGTACTAGCGGGACATACGCAGTATTTT. The chain is built from TRBV9 and TRBJ2-3, with 9 bases identical to TRBD2. V lost 1 base and J lost 7; bases outside the gene matches: 1. The CDR3 consists of 13 residues. Germline V gene data show CDR1 as SGDLS and CDR2 as YYNGEE.

This chain connects TRBV28 to TRBJ2-5; TRBD2 agrees at 8 bases. Per germline, CDR1 MDHEN and CDR2 SYDVKM. The V gene end was trimmed by 3 bases and the J gene end by 5 bases; junction bases not matched to a gene: 17. This CDR3 spans 18 amino acids. The CDR3: CASSFRGNSGRARETQYF. Here the CDR3 DNA reads TGTGCCAGCAGTTTTAGGGGGAACTCCGGGAGGGCTCGGGAGACCCAGTACTTC.

This clone has a handful of counts. The rearrangement links TRBV7-2 to TRBJ1-2; 10 nucleotides line up with TRBD1. Germline lookup yields CDR1 SGHTA and CDR2 FQGNSA. The CDR3 has 16 amino acids. With V trimmed by 0 bases and J by 7 bases, 8 bases remained unmatched. In DNA form, the CDR3 reads TGTGCCAGCAGCTTAGCAGGCGCCGGGACAGGGGTTGGCTACACCTTC. It yields the protein CASSLAGAGTGVGYTF.

Of note for this clone: The junction differs from germline at one of its ends, possibly a read error. The chain combines TRBV4-2 with TRBJ2-4, with D possibly being TRBD2 (6 bases). Looked up from germline, CDR1 is LGHNA and CDR2 is YNFKEQ. The CDR3 totals 15 residues. CDR3 protein: CASSQVVGGQNSQYF. CDR3 sequence (DNA): TGTGCCAGCAGCCAAGTCGTGGGAGGACAAAACAGTCAGTACTTC.

The chain combines TRBV5-1 with TRBJ2-1; 15 nucleotides align to TRBD2. This CDR3 has 14 residues. The ends lost 8 bases at V and 7 bases at J; junction bases unmatched: 4. Germline CDR1 SGHRS, CDR2 YFSETQ. The CDR3 spells CASRTSGRGNEQFF. DNA of the CDR3: TGCGCCAGTCGGACTAGCGGGAGGGGGAATGAGCAGTTCTTC. The complete variable domain, with remaining parts taken from reference TRBV5-1 and TRBJ2-1, reads KAGVTQTPRYLIKTRGQQVTLSCSPISGHRSVSWYQQTPGQGLQFLFEYFSETQRNKGNFPGRFSGRQFSNSRSEMNVSTLELGDSALYLCASRTSGRGNEQFFGPGTRLTVL.